This TCR beta chain was profiled in a study of blood T cell repertoires in COVID-19. Per the study methods: It was from reference gene primer amplification that nucleated cell counts were estimated. The data were produced by immunoSEQ multiplex PCR, yet TCRdb's version contains in-frame clones alone and is incomplete. Clone size and V and J calls were adopted from that table, with D and trimming inferred from the DNA. There are under 450,000 clones in the sample; over 75% occur only once, and 1.3% lies in the top ten. CDR1 SGHTS and CDR2 YDEGEE come from the germline V gene. CDR3 size: 13 residues. Trimming removed 3 bases from V and 3 bases from J, with 9 bases in between.

Sequencing used PBMCs or T cells enriched from blood (not recorded which). The TCR was taken from a man aged 25-40 years who had recovered from COVID-19. This chain joins TRBV5-8 and TRBJ1-1, with D possibly being TRBD1 (6 bases). The CDR3 DNA is TGTGCCAGCAGCTCGGGGACATACACTGAAGCTTTCTTT. This gives the protein CASSSGTYTEAFF.